Sequencing of this TCR beta chain was carried out in a study of cytomegalovirus exposure and HLA in healthy donors. Vbeta (60) and Jbeta (13) primers were used in the PCR. Profiling relied on immunoSEQ multiplex PCR, and the TCRdb table lists in-frame clones only, not all of them. The table lists 180,000 or so clones, 82% of them singletons. V lost 1 base and J lost 9; bases outside the gene matches: 8. The CDR3 loop spans 14 amino acids. The germline gives CDR1 SGHAT, CDR2 FQNNGV. Sequencing used PBMCs. The chain couples TRBV11-2 to TRBJ2-5, with 7 bases matching TRBD2. The TCR originated in a male donor in good health and CMV-seronegative. DNA of the CDR3: TGTGCCAGCAGCTTAGCCAGGGTACGGGAGGCCCAGTACTTC. Its translation: CASSLARVREAQYF.